This T cell receptor beta chain is drawn from a study of blood T cell repertoires in COVID-19. Study as a whole: Italy, Spain and the United States were the sources of the convalescent and acute COVID-19 samples. T cells, B-cell-depleted T cells, or PBMCs supplied cDNA or gDNA.

Germline CDR1 SNHLY, CDR2 FYNNEI. With V trimmed by 5 bases and J by 5 bases, 6 bases remained unmatched. This CDR3 region has 15 residues. Sequencing was performed with immunoSEQ multiplex PCR; in TCRdb, only in-frame clones are kept and a portion is missing. The sample includes about 350,000 clones, over 70% of them seen just once. Seattle patient enrollment occurred during active infection, with longitudinal follow-up thereafter. The sequencing sample was made of peripheral blood. This rearrangement joins TRBV2 to TRBJ1-2; 12 nucleotides agree with TRBD1. The TCR was taken from a woman aged 45-65 years with COVID-19, enrolled during active disease. The CDR3 here is CASSFRDRGLYGYTF. Written as DNA, the CDR3 is TGTGCCAGCAGTTTCCGGGACAGGGGGCTGTATGGCTACACCTTC. The complete variable domain, with remaining parts taken from reference TRBV2 and TRBJ1-2, reads EPEVTQTPSHQVTQMGQEVILRCVPISNHLYFYWYRQILGQKVEFLVSFYNNEISEKSEIFDDQFSVERPDGSNFTLKIRSTKLEDSAMYFCASSFRDRGLYGYTFGSGTRLTVV.